This T cell receptor (beta chain) emerged from a study of T cell clonotyping in hematopoietic cell transplantation. Germline-derived CDR1 and CDR2 are SGHRS and YFSETQ. The CDR3 sequence is 17 residues long. V lost 2 bases to trimming and J lost 2 bases; unmatched junction nucleotides: 11. This clone was detected a few times. Produced via immunoSEQ multiplex PCR; TCRdb's table is partial and in-frame only. The table records about 16,000 clones, over 55% of them present only once. The source is a woman aged 55-70 years in good health. Some clones in this sample may be carry-over from other donors' samples. The chain couples TRBV5-1 to TRBJ2-7, with 9 nucleotides matching TRBD1. The material sequenced was peripheral blood mononuclear cells. CDR3 residues: CASSFEGTGNFPYEQYF. CDR3 DNA sequence: TGCGCCAGCAGCTTCGAAGGGACAGGGAATTTCCCCTACGAGCAGTACTTC.